This record concerns one T cell receptor (beta chain) sequence. The antigen is not known. The sample originates from a study of blood T cell dynamics during melanoma immunotherapy. Overall study findings and caveats: At W3, later disease-control patients showed bifurcated PBMC repertoire changes, unlike progressors.

DNA loading was fixed at roughly 360 ng for all bulk PBMC samples. Clones were read by immunoSEQ multiplex PCR, and TCRdb kept only the in-frame ones, dropping some. The repertoire has around 10,000 clones, over 70% of them found once; the top ten carry approximately 20%. Noted time point: week 3, after first cycle of checkpoint inhibitor. This sequence was found in a human donor with melanoma. The starting material was blood, obtained from a patient treated with checkpoint blockade.

The CDR3 here is CASSQDRGRYTEAFF. DNA of the CDR3: TGTGCCAGCAGTCAAGACAGGGGAAGGTACACTGAAGCTTTCTTT. The chain combines TRBV7-2 with TRBJ1-1; 8 nucleotides line up with TRBD1. There are 15 residues in the CDR3. V was clipped by 6 bases and J by 3 bases; unmatched bases: 9. CDR1 SGHTA and CDR2 FQGNSA come from the germline V gene. Combining the CDR3 with reference TRBV7-2 and TRBJ1-1 gives the whole variable domain GAGVSQSPSNKVTEKGKDVELRCDPISGHTALYWYRQSLGQGLEFLIYFQGNSAPDKSGLPSDRFSAERTGGSVSTLTIQRTQQEDSAVYLCASSQDRGRYTEAFFGQGTRLTVV.